This T cell receptor (beta chain) appears in the sequencing data of a study of OX40 agonist ivuxolimab in advanced cancers. Background on the study: Hepatocellular carcinoma, melanoma, renal cell or head and neck cancer occurred in dose-escalation patients. Participants could have had prior anti-PD-1, anti-PD-L1 or anti-CTLA-4 therapy, and less than 45% had some. Study-level findings and limits: Among the lowest peripheral clonal expansion occurred in 0.1-3.0 mg/kg partial responders.

V shed 5 bases and J shed 5 bases, with 7 bases lying between them. The CDR3 covers 11 residues. The germline V gene has CDR1 MNHEY and CDR2 SVGAGI. Method: immunoSEQ multiplex PCR; TCRdb's copy keeps in-frame clones and lacks some. The sample has roughly 55,000 clones; about 80% are singletons. Concerning this clone: Its matching antigen is unknown.

The chain recombines TRBV6-5 with TRBJ2-7; D might be TRBD2 (5 bases). Sequenced here: CD4+ or CD8+ T cells sorted from blood, sampled in a trial of the OX40 agonist ivuxolimab. The sequence was collected from an adult with an advanced solid tumor such as melanoma, head and neck, liver or kidney cancer. CDR3 DNA: TGTGCCAGCAGTGAAGCGGACGAGCAGTACTTC. Protein product: CASSEADEQYF.